Listed below are T cell receptor beta chains from one sample, sequenced in a study of cytomegalovirus exposure and HLA in healthy donors. Profiled with immunoSEQ multiplex PCR; TCRdb holds only in-frame clones, not every one. The table lists under 130,000 clones, roughly 85% of them singletons. Sequencing was done on a sample of PBMCs. These TCRs come from a middle-aged woman in good health and CMV-seronegative. The CDR3 runs from the conserved cysteine through the conserved F or W. A D gene is named only where the DNA matches it firmly. Some rows have no size entry. The others give once, few or many, or a class for an expanded clone.

j_call | v_call | d_call | clone_size | cdr3_aa | cdr3_nt
TRBJ1-2 | TRBV6-1 | NA | NA | CASSETRGGYTF | TGTGCCAGCAGTGAAACTAGAGGTGGCTACACCTTC
TRBJ1-6 | TRBV11-2 | NA | NA | CASSSLSSYNSPLHF | TGTGCCAGCAGCTCCCTTAGCTCCTATAATTCACCCCTCCACTTT
TRBJ2-3 | TRBV7-9 | NA | few | CASSFRTSTDTQYF | TGTGCCAGCAGCTTCCGAACTAGCACAGATACGCAGTATTTT
TRBJ2-7 | TRBV19 | TRBD1 | NA | CASSNRGQSYEQYF | TGTGCCAGTAGCAACAGGGGGCAATCCTACGAGCAGTACTTC
TRBJ2-7 | TRBV7-6 | NA | once | CASSLGGGTYEQYF | TGTGCCAGCAGCTTAGGCGGAGGGACCTACGAGCAGTACTTC
TRBJ2-7 | TRBV5-1 | TRBD1 | NA | CASSPGQGGYEQYF | TGCGCCAGCAGCCCCGGACAGGGAGGCTACGAGCAGTACTTC
TRBJ2-7 | TRBV5-1 | NA | once | CASSLAGEGGEQYF | TGCGCCAGCAGCTTGGCGGGAGAAGGTGGAGAGCAGTACTTC
TRBJ2-7 | TRBV6-1 | TRBD2 | once | CASSGLGGVDYEQYF | TGTGCCAGCAGTGGACTGGGAGGGGTGGACTACGAGCAGTACTTC
TRBJ1-1 | TRBV19 | NA | once | CASTPTGTRYPNTEAFF | TGTGCCAGTACCCCAACCGGGACAAGGTACCCGAACACTGAAGCTTTCTTT
TRBJ2-2 | TRBV2 | TRBD2 | few | CASRLAENTGELFF | TGTGCCAGCAGACTAGCGGAGAACACCGGGGAGCTGTTTTTT
TRBJ2-7 | TRBV7-9 | TRBD2 | few | CASSLGTSGEQYF | TGTGCCAGCAGCTTGGGGACTAGTGGCGAGCAGTACTTC
TRBJ2-5 | TRBV2 | NA | NA | CASSEQQEQETQYF | TGTGCCAGCAGTGAACAGCAGGAACAAGAGACCCAGTACTTC
TRBJ1-1 | TRBV14 | NA | NA | CASSPRGVMNTEAFF | TGTGCCAGCAGCCCGCGGGGTGTTATGAACACTGAAGCTTTCTTT
TRBJ1-5 | TRBV5-5 | TRBD1 | NA | CASSWTGHQPQHF | TGTGCCAGCAGCTGGACAGGTCATCAGCCCCAGCATTTT
TRBJ2-4 | TRBV4-3 | TRBD2 | NA | CASSQVREGYIQYF | TGCGCCAGCAGCCAAGTGCGGGAGGGGTACATTCAGTACTTC
TRBJ2-7 | TRBV5-5 | NA | NA | CASSLARVQGPYEQYF | TGTGCCAGCAGCTTGGCCCGGGTACAGGGACCCTACGAGCAGTACTTC
TRBJ1-1 | TRBV7-9 | TRBD1 | NA | CASSLGTGVNFAPEAFF | TGTGCCAGCAGCTTAGGGACAGGGGTCAATTTTGCCCCTGAAGCTTTCTTT
TRBJ2-3 | TRBV7-9 | TRBD2 | NA | CASSLSGGETDTQYF | TGTGCCAGCAGCCTTAGCGGGGGGGAGACAGATACGCAGTATTTT
TRBJ1-5 | TRBV7-2 | NA | NA | CASSSRDQPQHF | TGTGCCAGCAGCTCCCGTGATCAGCCCCAGCATTTT
TRBJ1-1 | TRBV18 | TRBD1 | NA | CASSQRGGTGGYTEAFF | TGTGCCAGCTCACAAAGAGGGGGGACAGGGGGGTACACTGAAGCTTTCTTT
TRBJ2-2 | TRBV7-8 | TRBD2 | once | CASRNGTSGRSGELFF | TGTGCCAGCAGAAATGGGACTAGCGGGAGATCCGGGGAGCTGTTTTTT
TRBJ2-5 | TRBV28 | NA | NA | CASGGGRQETQYF | TGTGCCAGCGGGGGGGGCCGACAAGAGACCCAGTACTTC
TRBJ2-3 | TRBV18 | TRBD1 | NA | CASSPIQTGGADTQYF | TGTGCCAGCTCACCGATTCAGACAGGGGGGGCGGATACGCAGTATTTT
TRBJ1-1 | TRBV6-1 | NA | NA | CASSAKSTEAFF | TGTGCCAGCAGTGCGAAGAGCACTGAAGCTTTCTTT
TRBJ2-7 | TRBV18 | NA | NA | CASSPLGKSRREQYF | TGTGCCAGCTCACCTTTGGGGAAATCAAGGAGGGAGCAGTACTTC
TRBJ2-1 | TRBV11-2 | TRBD2 | NA | CASSSPWAGVYNEQFF | TGTGCCAGCAGCTCCCCCTGGGCGGGGGTGTACAATGAGCAGTTCTTC
TRBJ1-2 | TRBV6-5 | TRBD1 | NA | CASSPATGRGYGYTF | TGTGCCAGCAGTCCCGCGACAGGGAGAGGCTATGGCTACACCTTC
TRBJ1-1 | TRBV7-8 | NA | NA | CASSLQGRGGTEAFF | TGTGCCAGCAGCCTCCAGGGGAGAGGCGGCACTGAAGCTTTCTTT
TRBJ2-3 | TRBV30 | NA | NA | CAWGGAPGTQYF | TGTGCCTGGGGGGGGGCGCCGGGTACGCAGTATTTT
TRBJ2-7 | TRBV2 | TRBD2 | NA | CASSDALAGPYEQYF | TGTGCCAGCAGTGACGCGCTAGCGGGACCCTACGAGCAGTACTTC
TRBJ1-1 | TRBV2 | NA | NA | CASTLPGLTKAFF | TGTGCCAGCACCCTTCCGGGACTTACTAAAGCTTTCTTT
TRBJ1-2 | TRBV2 | TRBD1 | NA | CASRDRGNGYTF | TGTGCCAGCAGGGACAGGGGGAACGGCTACACCTTC
TRBJ1-2 | TRBV4-1 | TRBD1 | NA | CASSRGTGSYGYTF | TGCGCCAGCAGCCGCGGGACAGGCTCCTATGGCTACACCTTC
TRBJ2-5 | TRBV5-1 | TRBD2 | NA | CATSGTSGGRETQYF | TGCGCCACCTCCGGGACTAGCGGGGGGAGAGAGACCCAGTACTTC
TRBJ2-7 | TRBV11-3 | NA | NA | CASSLDPEGGEQYF | TGTGCCAGCAGCTTAGATCCGGAAGGAGGCGAGCAGTACTTC
TRBJ2-3 | TRBV11-2 | TRBD2 | NA | CASSLGLAGLADTQYF | TGTGCCAGCAGCTTAGGACTAGCGGGCCTGGCAGATACGCAGTATTTT
TRBJ2-7 | TRBV14 | NA | NA | CASSHLDRSSYEQYF | TGTGCCAGCAGCCACCTCGACAGGAGCTCCTACGAGCAGTACTTC
TRBJ1-6 | TRBV5-1 | NA | NA | CASSLGGVSYNSPLHF | TGCGCCAGCAGCTTGGGGGGGGTCTCCTATAATTCACCCCTCCACTTT
TRBJ1-1 | TRBV18 | NA | NA | CASSLTQDGGMAEAFF | TGTGCCAGCTCCCTAACCCAGGACGGGGGGATGGCTGAAGCTTTCTTT
TRBJ2-1 | TRBV9 | NA | NA | CASSAGLLNEQFF | TGTGCCAGCAGCGCGGGATTGCTAAATGAGCAGTTCTTC
TRBJ1-6 | TRBV5-1 | NA | NA | CASRGGTLWGPSSNSPLHF | TGCGCCAGCAGGGGAGGAACCCTGTGGGGACCTTCATCAAATTCACCCCTCCACTTT
TRBJ1-1 | TRBV18 | NA | few | CASSWTALNTEAFF | TGTGCCAGTTCCTGGACAGCCTTGAACACTGAAGCTTTCTTT
TRBJ2-7 | TRBV9 | TRBD2 | NA | CASSVRGGVRPGSSEQYF | TGTGCCAGCAGCGTGCGCGGGGGGGTACGGCCCGGGAGCTCTGAGCAGTACTTC
TRBJ2-1 | TRBV28 | TRBD1 | NA | CASSPLPYQGAKGYNEQFF | TGTGCCAGCAGTCCCCTTCCCTACCAGGGGGCGAAAGGGTACAATGAGCAGTTCTTC
TRBJ2-7 | TRBV4-3 | TRBD2 | NA | CASSQEKRERCEQYF | TGCGCCAGCAGCCAAGAGAAGCGGGAGCGGTGCGAGCAGTACTTC
TRBJ2-1 | TRBV4-3 | TRBD2 | NA | CASSPQGGSGSAYNEQFF | TGCGCCAGCAGCCCCCAAGGCGGTAGCGGGAGTGCGTACAATGAGCAGTTCTTC
TRBJ1-3 | TRBV18 | NA | few | CASSSTAGNTIYF | TGTGCCAGCTCATCGACAGCTGGAAACACCATATATTTT
TRBJ1-1 | TRBV29-1 | TRBD1 | few | CSVSSLGQGRTEAFF | TGCAGCGTTAGTTCACTGGGACAGGGAAGGACTGAAGCTTTCTTT
TRBJ2-2 | TRBV5-6 | TRBD1 | NA | CASSLTGATGELFF | TGTGCCAGCAGCTTAACAGGGGCCACCGGGGAGCTGTTTTTT
TRBJ2-5 | TRBV29-1 | TRBD2 | few | CSVEGGGAQETQYF | TGCAGCGTTGAGGGCGGGGGGGCCCAAGAGACCCAGTACTTC
TRBJ1-4 | TRBV18 | NA | NA | CASSPTPPARDEKLFF | TGTGCCAGCTCACCAACCCCGCCCGCACGAGATGAAAAACTGTTTTTT
TRBJ1-2 | TRBV4-2 | NA | NA | CASSPETVANYGYTF | TGTGCCAGCAGCCCAGAAACAGTAGCTAACTATGGCTACACCTTC
TRBJ2-7 | TRBV27 | NA | NA | CASSSVESSYEQYF | TGTGCCAGCAGTTCGGTAGAGAGCTCCTACGAGCAGTACTTC
TRBJ2-1 | TRBV7-2 | NA | NA | CASSLVYSGVYNEQFF | TGTGCCAGCAGCTTAGTTTATAGCGGAGTCTACAATGAGCAGTTCTTC
TRBJ2-7 | TRBV10-1 | NA | few | CASSEEQGYEQYF | TGCGCCAGCAGTGAGGAACAGGGCTACGAGCAGTACTTC